This T cell receptor (beta chain) was documented in a study of human T cells and chemical hapten exposure. About this clonotype itself: Antigen: not known.

Study results and limitations: Expanded TCRs showed more large CDR3 clusters than pre-sensitization or healthy control sets. Unchanged with DPC sensitization were TCRs above 1 in 1000 frequency.

This CDR3 is built from 14 residues. Time point meaning: pre-sensitization, week 0. The treatment: therapeutic diphenylcyclopropenone sensitization with weekly scalp DPC. For the library, individual cDNA molecules each received unique molecular identifiers. Original processing notes: A typical sample had 75,000 to 100,000 TCRs, with about 23,224 to 750,000 overall. Using its own MiXCR run on the RACE reads, TCRdb lists one record per CDR3 protein. These V and J calls rely on TCRdb rather than the paper's analysis. In the table there are 250,000 or so distinct CDR3 sequences, about 8.6% of which are singletons.

The rearrangement joins TRBV21-1 to TRBJ2-7. TRBV21-1 is a listed pseudogene. This specimen consisted of whole blood, obtained in connection with sensitization to the hapten diphenylcyclopropenone (DPC). The clonotype was recovered from a middle-aged woman with alopecia areata. Some clones in this sample may be carry-over from other donors' samples. In nucleotides, the CDR3 is TGTGCCAGCAGCAAACGGGTAGCTCTGGACGAGCAGTACTTC. Translating it yields CASSKRVALDEQYF.